Following are 18 T cell receptor beta chains from one sample sequenced in a study of blood T cell repertoires in COVID-19. TCRdb's copy holds only in-frame clones and misses some; the assay was immunoSEQ multiplex PCR. The top ten clones hold roughly 10% of a sample with about 300,000 clones, under 90% of them seen once. Sequenced sample: PBMCs or T cells enriched from blood (not recorded which). These receptors all come from a young woman who had recovered from COVID-19.

Here the CDR3 DNA reads TGTGCCAGCAGCAAAGCCCCACAGGGGATTAATGAAAAACTGTTTTTT. Residues: CASSKAPQGINEKLFF. V is TRBV21-1 and J is TRBJ1-4; the table calls TRBD1, which could not be checked here. TRBV21-1 is classified as a pseudogene. The CDR3 contains 16 residues.

The chain carries TRBV10-1 and TRBJ1-6; D is undetermined. Germline-derived CDR1 and CDR2 are WNHNN and SYGVQD (reference sequence). This CDR3 has 12 amino acids. V dropped 5 bases and J dropped 8 bases, with 7 bases sitting between them. As DNA, the CDR3 is TGCGCCAGCAGTAATCAGGATTCACCCCTCCACTTT. Protein sequence: CASSNQDSPLHF.

The rearrangement links TRBV2 to TRBJ2-3, with a tentative D call TRBD2 (7 bases). This CDR3 has 14 residues. The V gene lost 7 bases and the J gene lost 0 bases, with 11 bases spanning the gap. CDR1 is SNHLY, CDR2 FYNNEI, per germline. The CDR3 DNA reads as TGTGCCAGCAAGGGGGGGACTAGCACAGATACGCAGTATTTT. It yields the protein CASKGGTSTDTQYF. The entire variable domain, with the rest obtained from reference TRBV2 and TRBJ2-3, is as follows: EPEVTQTPSHQVTQMGQEVILRCVPISNHLYFYWYRQILGQKVEFLVSFYNNEISEKSEIFDDQFSVERPDGSNFTLKIRSTKLEDSAMYFCASKGGTSTDTQYFGPGTRLTVL.

The sample holds one count of this clone. Different DNA sequences within this sample yield the same CDR3. The chain is built from TRBV28 and TRBJ2-3; no reliable D call. The CDR3 is 13 amino acids. Trimming left V 3 bases short and J 0 bases short, with 4 bases between. CDR1 MDHEN and CDR2 SYDVKM come from the germline V gene. The CDR3 loop reads CASSFSSTDTQYF. CDR3 sequence (DNA): TGTGCCAGCAGTTTTAGTAGCACAGATACGCAGTATTTT.

The genes are TRBV14 and TRBJ1-1; 9 bases line up with TRBD1. The CDR3 covers 15 residues. After removal of 0 bases from V and 11 bases from J, the junction contained 10 bases not matched to a gene. Germline-derived CDR1 and CDR2 are SGHDN and FVKESK. In DNA, the CDR3 is TGTGCCAGCAGCCAAGAATCCGGGACAGGGTTTAAGGCTTTCTTT. It translates to CASSQESGTGFKAFF. Looking up the rest from reference TRBV14 and TRBJ1-1 gives the full variable domain: EAGVTQFPSHSVIEKGQTVTLRCDPISGHDNLYWYRRVMGKEIKFLLHFVKESKQDESGMPNNRFLAERTGGTYSTLKVQPAELEDSGVYFCASSQESGTGFKAFFGQGTRLTVV.

This clone was seen a single time. This chain uses TRBV19 with TRBJ2-4, with D possibly being TRBD1 (5 bases). The CDR3 sequence is 14 residues long. V lost 5 bases, J lost 1 base, and 9 bases lay in between. Per the germline V gene, CDR1 is LNHDA and CDR2 is SQIVND (reference sequence). The DNA for the CDR3 is TGTGCCAGTAGTGACAGAGTGGCCAAAAACATTCAGTACTTC. Amino acid sequence: CASSDRVAKNIQYF.

The J gene is TRBJ2-5, the V gene TRBV5-1; 9 bases map to TRBD1. Trimming cost V 6 bases and J 5 bases; bases outside gene matches: 8. The CDR3 is 14 amino acids. Germline V gene data show CDR1 as SGHRS and CDR2 as YFSETQ. CDR3 bases: TGCGCCAGCACTCGGACAGGGGCCCTGGAGACCCAGTACTTC. It codes for CASTRTGALETQYF.

The gene calls are TRBV4-1 and TRBJ1-5; D call uncertain. The germline V and J ends were trimmed by 1 base and 0 bases, with 10 bases remaining between them. There are 16 residues in the CDR3. CDR1 MGHRA and CDR2 YSYEKL come from the germline V gene. The CDR3 reads CASSQASIPSNQPQHF. CDR3 in DNA: TGCGCCAGCAGCCAAGCAAGCATACCTAGCAATCAGCCCCAGCATTTT.

This clone has only a few counts. The chain carries TRBV5-4 and TRBJ2-5; 13 bases fit TRBD2. The CDR3 is made up of 15 amino acids. Losses at the gene ends were 3 bases for V and 4 bases for J; bases not matched to a gene: 3. CDR1 and CDR2 from the germline V gene are SGHNT and YYREEE (reference sequence). The CDR3 DNA follows: TGTGCCAGCAGCTATACTAGCGGGGGGGTAGAGACCCAGTACTTC. Translating gives CASSYTSGGVETQYF.

The genes are TRBV6-5 and TRBJ2-1; D is possibly TRBD1 (5 bases). V lost 6 bases and J 0 bases, leaving 12 bases between the germline ends. Germline V CDR1 and CDR2: MNHEY, SVGAGI. This CDR3 spans 15 amino acids. The CDR3 loop reads CASREQGSSYNEQFF. DNA of the CDR3: TGTGCCAGCAGAGAGCAGGGTAGCTCCTACAATGAGCAGTTCTTC.

The count of this clone is one. The chain carries TRBV10-1 and TRBJ1-1; D is unclear. The CDR3 extends over 13 amino acids. Germline CDR1 reads WNHNN; CDR2 reads SYGVQD (reference sequence). The V end lost 4 bases, the J end lost 2 bases, and 8 bases lay between the germline ends. The DNA of the CDR3 is TGCGCCAGCAGTGGACATGGAAACACTGAAGCTTTCTTT. This encodes CASSGHGNTEAFF.

The chain couples TRBV20-1 to TRBJ2-7; no firm D call. This CDR3 has 11 amino acids. Trimming cost V 3 bases and J 1 base, with 4 bases left between them. Germline values: CDR1 DFQATT, CDR2 SNEGSKA (reference sequence). The CDR3 DNA is TGCAGTGCTAGCCGTTCCTACGAGCAGTACTTC. It specifies CSASRSYEQYF.

The chain has TRBV3-1 (or the pseudogene TRBV3-2) and TRBJ2-2, with D tentatively TRBD1 (6 bases). Trimming stripped 2 bases from V and 8 bases from J, with 15 bases between. This CDR3 spans 15 amino acids. Germline CDR1 reads LGHDT; CDR2 reads YNNKEL (reference sequence). This CDR3 is CASSQKGVSAGELFF. CDR3 in DNA: TGTGCCAGCAGCCAAAAGGGGGTTTCGGCTGGGGAGCTGTTTTTT.

The chain links TRBV29-1 to TRBJ2-5; 7 bases agree with TRBD2. This CDR3 region has 14 residues. CDR1 and CDR2 (germline): SQVTM, ANQGSEA. The junction had 11 bases not matched to a gene; V was cut back by 6 bases and J by 4 bases. The CDR3 nucleotides are TGCAGCGTCCATTGGGCAGGGAGGGGAGAGACCCAGTACTTC. Translation gives CSVHWAGRGETQYF.

This clone was recorded only once. This chain joins TRBV18 and TRBJ1-6; TRBD1 might be the D (5 bases). V was cut by 4 bases and J by 7 bases, with 14 bases left in between. Looked up from germline, CDR1 is KGHSH and CDR2 is LQKENI. This CDR3 spans 15 amino acids. This CDR3 is CASSQPGLGNSPLHF. The CDR3, as DNA: TGTGCCAGCTCACAACCGGGACTTGGGAATTCACCCCTCCACTTT.

The chain carries TRBV23-1 and TRBJ2-7; tentatively, D is TRBD2 (6 bases). TRBV23-1 is placed among ORFs of uncertain function. Trimming removed 1 base at V and 4 bases at J, with 23 bases between. The CDR3 sequence is 18 residues long. The CDR3 reads CASSQFAGGAVGDYEQYF. CDR3 bases: TGCGCCAGCAGTCAATTCGCAGGAGGGGCAGTTGGGGATTACGAGCAGTACTTC.

The chain employs TRBV6-5 and TRBJ1-4; possibly TRBD1 for D (5 bases). The CDR3 is 15 residues long. V lost 6 bases and J 0 bases, leaving 11 bases between the germline ends. Germline CDR1 is MNHEY and CDR2 is SVGAGI. CDR3 residues: CASRYRSATNEKLFF. Here the CDR3 DNA reads TGTGCCAGCAGGTACAGGAGTGCAACTAATGAAAAACTGTTTTTT.

The chain has TRBV4-1 and TRBJ2-2; D perhaps matches TRBD2 (6 bases). The CDR3 is 14 residues long. The germline gives CDR1 MGHRA, CDR2 YSYEKL. V was cut by 4 bases and J by 5 bases, with 11 bases left in between. In DNA form, the CDR3 reads TGCGCCAGCAGCCGTCTGGGGGGAACCGGGGAGCTGTTTTTT. It translates to CASSRLGGTGELFF.